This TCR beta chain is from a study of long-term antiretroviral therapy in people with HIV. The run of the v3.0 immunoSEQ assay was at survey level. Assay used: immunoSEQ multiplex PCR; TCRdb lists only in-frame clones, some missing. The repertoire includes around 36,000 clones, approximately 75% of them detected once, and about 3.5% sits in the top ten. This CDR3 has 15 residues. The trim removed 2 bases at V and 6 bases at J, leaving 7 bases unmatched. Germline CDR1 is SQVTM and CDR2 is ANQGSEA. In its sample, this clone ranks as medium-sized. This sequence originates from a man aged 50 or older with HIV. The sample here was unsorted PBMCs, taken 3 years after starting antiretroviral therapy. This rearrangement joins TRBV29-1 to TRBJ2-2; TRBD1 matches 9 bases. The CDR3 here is CSVEFRDRAAGELFF. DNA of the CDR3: TGCAGCGTTGAATTCCGGGACAGGGCCGCCGGGGAGCTGTTTTTT.